Listed here are 27 T cell receptor beta chains from one sample, sequenced in a study of T cells after yellow fever vaccination. TCRdb reprocessed the 5' RACE reads with MiXCR, giving one entry per CDR3 protein. The table includes about 130,000 distinct CDR3 sequences, approximately 7% detected once. This sample comprised CD4+ T cells sorted from PBMCs, obtained 10 days after the first yellow fever vaccination. The receptors come from a man between 18 and 35 years old who received the YFV17D yellow fever vaccine.

The chain employs TRBV5-4 and TRBJ1-1, with D perhaps TRBD1 (5 bases). There are 14 residues in the CDR3. The germline V gene encodes CDR1 SGHNT and CDR2 YYREEE (reference sequence). V was cut by 2 bases and J by 3 bases, with 11 bases left in between. As DNA, the CDR3 is TGTGCCAGCAGCTTTAAAGGGGTCGACACTGAAGCTTTCTTT. Its protein is CASSFKGVDTEAFF.

The count of this clonotype is one. This sequence may be a read error, since a much larger clone differs from it by one base. V and J are TRBV4-3 and TRBJ1-1; D perhaps matches TRBD1 (5 bases). Germline values: CDR1 LGHNA, CDR2 YSLEER. CDR3 size: 14 residues. The CDR3 DNA is TGCACCAGCAGCTCCAACTGGGGGAGCACTGAAGCTTTCTTT. This translates into CTSSSNWGSTEAFF.

V usage is TRBV7-3 and J usage is TRBJ2-6; D not resolved. Germline CDR1 SGHTA, CDR2 FQGTGA. This CDR3 comprises 12 residues. The V and J ends lost 8 bases and 1 base respectively, with 3 bases between them. The CDR3 bases are TGTGCCAGCGGGTCTGGGGCCAACGTCCTGACTTTC. This translates into CASGSGANVLTF.

This clonotype has only a few counts. V usage is TRBV5-6 and J usage is TRBJ1-5; no definite D call. Germline V gives CDR1 SGHDT, CDR2 YYEEEE. The CDR3 is made up of 14 amino acids. Deletions cut 0 bases from V and 3 bases from J, with 7 bases between. CDR3 coding DNA: TGTGCCAGCAGCTTGGGCCAAACCAATCAGCCCCAGCATTTT. Translating it yields CASSLGQTNQPQHF. Filled out from reference TRBV5-6 and TRBJ1-5, the complete variable domain reads DAGVTQSPTHLIKTRGQQVTLRCSPKSGHDTVSWYQQALGQGPQFIFQYYEEEERQRGNFPDRFSGHQFPNYSSELNVNALLLGDSALYLCASSLGQTNQPQHFGDGTRLSIL.

This clonotype was counted many times. The J gene is TRBJ1-4, the V gene TRBV5-1; D is undetermined. With 4 bases removed from V and 2 bases from J, the gap between germline ends came to 15 bases. The CDR3 covers 16 residues. Germline V CDR1 and CDR2: SGHRS, YFSETQ. CDR3 bases: TGCGCCAGCAGCCCCGGAGGGTTTTCGACTAATGAAAAACTGTTTTTT. Its translation: CASSPGGFSTNEKLFF.

This clonotype came up many times. The chain carries TRBV12-3 or TRBV12-4 and TRBJ2-5; 7 nucleotides align to TRBD1. V trimming: 4 bases; J trimming: 2 bases; junction bases outside the gene matches: 4. There are 14 residues in the CDR3. CDR3 sequence: CASSYGQVQETQYF. In DNA, the CDR3 is TGTGCCAGCAGTTACGGACAGGTTCAAGAGACCCAGTACTTC.

This clonotype was counted at least ten times. This CDR3 is CSVTLQAVNTEAFF. Written as DNA, the CDR3 is TGCAGCGTTACCTTACAGGCTGTGAACACTGAAGCTTTCTTT. This chain connects TRBV29-1 to TRBJ1-1, with D possibly being TRBD1 (5 bases). The V gene lost 5 bases and the J gene lost 0 bases, with 13 bases spanning the gap. Germline CDR1 is SQVTM and CDR2 is ANQGSEA. CDR3 length equals 14 residues. Full variable domain (outside the CDR3, taken from reference TRBV29-1 and TRBJ1-1): SAVISQKPSRDICQRGTSLTIQCQVDSQVTMMFWYRQQPGQSLTLIATANQGSEATYESGFVIDKFPISRPNLTFSTLTVSNMSPEDSSIYLCSVTLQAVNTEAFFGQGTRLTVV.

This clonotype was picked up many times. The chain links TRBV5-4 to TRBJ1-1; a weak D match, TRBD1 (5 bases). Trimming cost V 0 bases and J 11 bases, with 11 bases left between them. This CDR3 has 12 residues. Germline-derived CDR1 and CDR2 are SGHNT and YYREEE (reference sequence). The CDR3 DNA is TGTGCCAGCAGCTTGGCCCAGGGCACGGCTTTCTTT. Amino acid sequence: CASSLAQGTAFF.

This clonotype was observed many times. V gene TRBV19 combines with J gene TRBJ2-1, with 8 nucleotides matching TRBD1. Germline V gives CDR1 LNHDA, CDR2 SQIVND (reference sequence). The CDR3 sequence is 13 residues long. Trimming at V came to 9 bases and at J to 3 bases, leaving 4 bases not matched to a gene. The CDR3 sequence: CASQQGGYNEQFF. CDR3 coding DNA: TGTGCCAGCCAACAGGGGGGCTACAATGAGCAGTTCTTC.

V gene TRBV5-1 combines with J gene TRBJ1-2; 8 bases are a match to TRBD1. V lost 4 bases to trimming and J lost 6 bases; unmatched junction nucleotides: 14. Looked up from germline, CDR1 is SGHRS and CDR2 is YFSETQ. This CDR3 contains 16 residues. CDR3 nucleotides: TGCGCCAGCAGCCCAAATCCAGGACAGGGCTGGGATGGCTACACCTTC. It is translated as CASSPNPGQGWDGYTF.

Many counts were recorded for this clonotype. The chain couples TRBV7-3 to TRBJ1-1; D not resolved. Germline CDR1 is SGHTA and CDR2 is FQGTGA. This CDR3 has 13 residues. Between the trimmed V and J ends, which lost 2 bases and 6 bases, there was a span of 10 bases. In DNA form, the CDR3 reads TGTGCCAGCAGCTTACAAGGGCCCGCTGAAGCTTTCTTT. Its translation is CASSLQGPAEAFF.

This clonotype was found a few times. This rearrangement joins TRBV6-2 or TRBV6-3 to TRBJ2-1; D is possibly TRBD1 (6 bases). CDR1 and CDR2 from the germline V gene are MNHEY and SVGEGT. This CDR3 spans 15 amino acids. V dropped 7 bases and J dropped 4 bases, with 17 bases sitting between them. CDR3 DNA: TGTGCCAGCAAGTTTGCAGGGGTCGATTACAATGAGCAGTTCTTC. It is translated as CASKFAGVDYNEQFF.

This clonotype was found many times. The chain joins TRBV7-2 to TRBJ1-3; D is unclear. Germline V lookup: CDR1 SGHTA, CDR2 FQGNSA. V dropped 5 bases and J dropped 3 bases, with 14 bases sitting between them. This CDR3 has 15 residues. CDR3 DNA sequence: TGTGCCAGCAGCAAATCGCTCGCTGGTGGAAACACCATATATTTT. This encodes CASSKSLAGGNTIYF.

Many counts were recorded for this clonotype. The V and J genes are TRBV5-1 and TRBJ2-1; the D gene is possibly TRBD2 (6 bases). CDR3 length equals 15 residues. Germline V CDR1 and CDR2: SGHRS, YFSETQ. V was cut by 0 bases and J by 7 bases, with 14 bases left in between. Written as DNA, the CDR3 is TGCGCCAGCAGCTTGGTCCCGCGGGGAGGTAATGAGCAGTTCTTC. Amino acids: CASSLVPRGGNEQFF. Looking up the rest from reference TRBV5-1 and TRBJ2-1 gives the full variable domain: KAGVTQTPRYLIKTRGQQVTLSCSPISGHRSVSWYQQTPGQGLQFLFEYFSETQRNKGNFPGRFSGRQFSNSRSEMNVSTLELGDSALYLCASSLVPRGGNEQFFGPGTRLTVL.

As for this clonotype: One junction end does not reproduce the germline sequence, and a read error may be involved. This chain joins TRBV6-1 and TRBJ2-2; no clear D. The CDR3 loop spans 14 amino acids. Germline CDR1 MNHNS, CDR2 SASEGT. CDR3 protein: CASSRTVYTGQLFF. CDR3 DNA: TGTGCCAGCAGCCGGACGGTCTACACCGGGCAGCTGTTTTTT.

This clonotype showed up many times. The chain joins TRBV28 to TRBJ1-6; D is undetermined. The CDR3 totals 13 residues. Germline values: CDR1 MDHEN, CDR2 SYDVKM. V was clipped by 8 bases and J by 9 bases, with 14 bases between them. In nucleotides, the CDR3 is TGTGCCAGCGCTTTCACCTTTCCTTCACCCCTCCACTTT. Protein sequence: CASAFTFPSPLHF. The full variable domain, with the rest looked up from reference TRBV28 and TRBJ1-6, is DVKVTQSSRYLVKRTGEKVFLECVQDMDHENMFWYRQDPGLGLRLIYFSYDVKMKEKGDIPEGYSVSREKKERFSLILESASTNQTSMYLCASAFTFPSPLHFGNGTRLTVT.

This clonotype was counted at least ten times. The rearrangement joins TRBV25-1 to TRBJ2-2; D is possibly TRBD1 or TRBD2 (7 bases each). This CDR3 comprises 16 residues. V was pared by 8 bases and J by 7 bases, with 23 bases between. Germline V gives CDR1 MGHDK, CDR2 SYGVNS. CDR3 in DNA: TGTGCCAGCGGTTCCGTGGGAGGGGGCGAGATCGGGGAGCTGTTTTTT. Translation gives CASGSVGGGEIGELFF.

This clonotype was counted between two and nine times. This chain uses TRBV5-4 with TRBJ2-3; a possible D gene is TRBD2 (6 bases). The CDR3 has 15 amino acids. The germline V gene has CDR1 SGHNT and CDR2 YYREEE (reference sequence). V gave up 2 bases and J gave up 2 bases, with 12 bases separating them. CDR3 sequence: CASSFSSDPTDTQYF. Written as DNA, the CDR3 is TGTGCCAGCAGCTTTTCTAGCGACCCCACAGATACGCAGTATTTT.

Comments on this clonotype: A much larger clone lies a single base off, so this may be a read error. The J gene is TRBJ2-6, the V gene TRBV5-1; D remains unclear. Germline V gene data show CDR1 as SGHRS and CDR2 as YFSETQ. The ends were cut back, 5 bases at V and 0 bases at J, with 6 bases in the middle. The CDR3 spans 14 residues. The CDR3 DNA follows: TGCGCCAGCAGTCAGACCTCTGGGGCCAACGTCCTGACTTTC. This sequence encodes CASSQTSGANVLTF.

This clonotype was seen many times. The rearrangement links TRBV12-3 or TRBV12-4 to TRBJ2-7; tentatively, D is TRBD2 (5 bases). The CDR3 extends over 15 amino acids. Trimming shortened V by 5 bases and J by 9 bases, and 23 bases separated the two germline ends. The CDR3 reads CASSPEPGLEVGQYF. In DNA, the CDR3 is TGTGCCAGCAGTCCCGAACCCGGACTGGAGGTCGGGCAGTACTTC.

This clonotype came up many times. The chain employs TRBV29-1 and TRBJ2-5; the D gene could be TRBD1 or TRBD2 (5 bases each). The V gene's germline CDR1 is SQVTM and CDR2 ANQGSEA. The CDR3 is 15 amino acids. Trimming took off 4 bases at V and 1 base at J, with 16 bases between the two ends. CDR3 DNA: TGCAGCGTTGCCCCGCAAACAGGACTCCAAGAGACCCAGTACTTC. It encodes CSVAPQTGLQETQYF.

This clonotype was counted at least ten times. The V and J genes are TRBV3-1 and TRBJ1-1, with D tentatively TRBD1 (5 bases). The CDR3 runs 12 residues. Germline V gene lookup returns CDR1 LGHDT and CDR2 YNNKEL (reference sequence). Trimming removed 4 bases at V and 11 bases at J, with 14 bases between. CDR3 DNA: TGTGCCAGCAGCCCCCGGGGCAGGAGGGCTTTCTTT. It specifies CASSPRGRRAFF.

The chain combines TRBV7-2 with TRBJ2-5; 9 bases line up with TRBD2. The CDR3 consists of 16 residues. Trimming cost V 2 bases and J 5 bases; bases outside gene matches: 9. Germline loops: CDR1 SGHTA, CDR2 FQGNSA. CDR3 loop: CASSLRPAGGGETQYF. The DNA of the CDR3 is TGTGCCAGCAGCTTAAGGCCAGCGGGGGGAGGCGAGACCCAGTACTTC.

On this clonotype: This clone may be a read error of a much larger clone one base away. V usage is TRBV18 and J usage is TRBJ1-1; D unresolved. CDR3 size: 13 residues. The germline CDR1 and CDR2 sequences are KGHSH and LQKENI. CDR3 in DNA: TGTTCCAGCTCACCCGGGATGAACACTGAAGCTTTCTTT. Amino acids: CSSSPGMNTEAFF.

The chain links TRBV20-1 to TRBJ1-1; tentative D call: TRBD1 (5 bases). The CDR3 consists of 16 residues. Trimming stripped 0 bases from V and 1 base from J, with 15 bases between. Germline V gene sequence: CDR1 DFQATT, CDR2 SNEGSKA (reference sequence). In DNA form, the CDR3 reads TGCAGTGCTAGAGATGCCGGGACCCAGGGGAACACTGAAGCTTTCTTT. It is translated as CSARDAGTQGNTEAFF.

At least ten counts were recorded for this clonotype. The J gene is TRBJ2-5, the V gene TRBV5-1, with 8 bases aligning to TRBD2. V was pared by 3 bases and J by 4 bases, with 14 bases of the junction left unmatched. The CDR3 sequence is 17 residues long. The germline gives CDR1 SGHRS, CDR2 YFSETQ. CDR3: CASSSERTGGPGETQYF. The CDR3 region has the DNA TGCGCCAGCAGCTCCGAACGTACGGGGGGGCCGGGAGAGACCCAGTACTTC.

This clonotype was counted at least ten times. The chain couples TRBV7-2 to TRBJ2-2; the D is unclear. Trimming removed 1 base from V and 16 bases from J, with 22 bases in between. The CDR3 length is 15 residues. From germline, CDR1 is SGHTA and CDR2 FQGNSA. CDR3 sequence: CASSLVGGPSVTAFF. The CDR3 nucleotides are TGTGCCAGCAGCTTAGTGGGCGGACCGTCCGTGACTGCGTTTTTT.